This T cell receptor beta chain came from a study of blood T cell repertoires in COVID-19 (dated by TCRdb to about 2020). Regarding the research as a whole: Collaborator samples came from the United States, Italy and Spain and covered acute and convalescent phases of COVID-19. HLA class I and class II types, where available, came from metadata supplied by the sample provider rather than from assay-based typing. Deeply sampled blood TCRbeta repertoires from subjects exposed to, actively infected with, or recovered from COVID-19 were included in the dataset. A de-identified subject ID, COVID-19 status, age in years and sex were almost always included in the sample metadata. The samples were drawn from the first 160 participants of the ongoing ImmuneRACE study and from about 1,200 subjects provided by 6 global collaborators. The material from the prospective study consisted of cDNA or gDNA derived from T cells, B-cell-depleted T cells, or PBMCs. The repertoires were released in a freely available public database meant as a resource for research on the immune response to SARS-CoV-2. Broader findings and caveats from the paper: The quantity of clinical and demographic metadata differed by source and by participant and was supplied without curation.

A remark on this clone: No cognate antigen has been identified for it. Per-nucleotide qualities are absent, and no much larger clonotype sits a single base away.

TCRbeta CDR3 regions were amplified from genomic DNA by means of the immunoSEQ Assay, a bias-controlled multiplex PCR. Per the source publication's procedure: Nucleated cell counts per sample were estimated from amplification of reference gene primers within the assay. To quantify the absolute abundance of each unique TCRbeta CDR3 rearrangement, sequence reads were collapsed and filtered. Productive Simpson clonality was computed per sample as the square root of Simpson's diversity index over productive rearrangements. Imported from immuneACCESS, the table was reduced by TCRdb to in-frame sequences with V and J called. These copies leave out some clones; in studies compared against another copy, an unresolved V gene accounts for under half, and the cause of the remainder is not known. That table gives V, J and clone size, and the DNA gave D and trimming. This sample comprises 350,000 to 450,000 clones, about 85% of them detected only once. The leading ten clones occupy 3.5% to 4% of the sample.

Each collaborating institution followed its own protocols to collect whole blood in K2EDTA tubes. For TCRbeta analysis, collaborators shipped samples in one of three forms: frozen whole blood, isolated PBMCs, or DNA extracted from either of those sample types. The source material was peripheral blood. The TCR comes from a young woman with acute or convalescent COVID-19.

The DNA sequence is given as TGTGCCAGCAGCCGAGAAGGCCGAAGACATGGAAACACCATATATTTT. The translation is CASSREGRRHGNTIYF. The V and J segments used are TRBV4-2 and TRBJ1-3; a confident D gene designation cannot be given. CDR1 and CDR2, looked up from the germline V gene, are LGHNA and YNFKEQ. Trimming costs V 4 bases and J 3 bases, and their ends lie 16 bases apart. The CDR3 spans 16 residues, from the cysteine through the phenylalanine. Of all the DNA, just the CDR3 is kept, 48 bases in frame from base 1.